The rows below give T cell receptor beta chains drawn from one sample of a study of regulatory T cells in long-lasting Graves disease. TCRdb redid the calling of the multiplex PCR reads with MiXCR, one entry per CDR3 protein. This repertoire shows roughly 380,000 distinct CDR3 sequences, approximately 15% found once; its top ten account for 25% to 30%. These same data were also listed under a study on T cells in Graves' hyperthyroidism and ophthalmopathy.

The sample here was peripheral blood mononuclear cells (PBMCs), taken at new diagnosis, from a patient treated with antithyroid drugs. These receptors originate from a middle-aged man with Graves disease. Both conserved end residues are part of each CDR3. Each record gives: D gene, V gene, J gene, clone size, CDR3 DNA, CDR3 protein. A D gene is named only where the DNA matches it firmly. Clone size is stated in some rows and not others, as once, few, many or a class when expanded.

d_call: NA
v_call: TRBV7-2
j_call: TRBJ2-3
clone_size: NA
cdr3_nt: TGTGCCAGCAGCCCTAACGGGGATACGCAGTATTTT
cdr3_aa: CASSPNGDTQYF

d_call: NA
v_call: TRBV6-2/TRBV6-3
j_call: TRBJ1-6
clone_size: many
cdr3_nt: TGTGCCAGCAGTTACTTACAGATCGTGGGTAATTCACCCCTCCACTTT
cdr3_aa: CASSYLQIVGNSPLHF

d_call: NA
v_call: TRBV9
j_call: TRBJ1-2
clone_size: NA
cdr3_nt: TGTGCCAGCAGCGTAGCCCCACAGGGTTCGAGTGGCTACACCTTC
cdr3_aa: CASSVAPQGSSGYTF

d_call: TRBD1
v_call: TRBV7-9
j_call: TRBJ2-2
clone_size: NA
cdr3_nt: TGTGCCAGCAGCCCTCGACAGGGATTGGGGGAGCTGTTTTTT
cdr3_aa: CASSPRQGLGELFF

d_call: NA
v_call: TRBV24-1
j_call: TRBJ1-2
clone_size: many
cdr3_nt: TGTGCCACCAGTGACGCCACTGACAGGTACAGCTATGGCTACACCTTC
cdr3_aa: CATSDATDRYSYGYTF

d_call: NA
v_call: TRBV27
j_call: TRBJ2-7
clone_size: many
cdr3_nt: TGTGCCAGCAGTTTATCCCCGGACAACTCCTACGAGCAGTACTTC
cdr3_aa: CASSLSPDNSYEQYF

d_call: TRBD1
v_call: TRBV10-2
j_call: TRBJ1-6
clone_size: NA
cdr3_nt: TGCGCCAGCAGGAGGACAGGGGCCATGAGCTCCTATAATTCACCCCTCCACTTT
cdr3_aa: CASRRTGAMSSYNSPLHF

d_call: NA
v_call: TRBV19
j_call: TRBJ1-1
clone_size: NA
cdr3_nt: TGTGCCAGTAGTATCGTTCAGGGGGAAGCTTTCTTT
cdr3_aa: CASSIVQGEAFF

d_call: NA
v_call: TRBV5-5
j_call: TRBJ2-5
clone_size: few
cdr3_nt: TGTGCCAGCGGCCACAACCCCCAGTGGTCAGCCATAAGAGAGACCCAGTACTTC
cdr3_aa: CASGHNPQWSAIRETQYF

d_call: NA
v_call: TRBV5-1
j_call: TRBJ2-3
clone_size: many
cdr3_nt: TGCGCCAGCAGCTGGGGGGCAACCAGGGATACGCAGTATTTT
cdr3_aa: CASSWGATRDTQYF

d_call: TRBD2
v_call: TRBV2
j_call: TRBJ2-4
clone_size: few
cdr3_nt: TGTGCCAGCAGCCTACTAGCGGGGAAAAACATTCAGTACTTC
cdr3_aa: CASSLLAGKNIQYF

d_call: NA
v_call: TRBV24-1
j_call: TRBJ2-3
clone_size: few
cdr3_nt: TGTGCCACCAGTGATCCCGGGCGGGGTGGGACAGATACGCAGTATTTT
cdr3_aa: CATSDPGRGGTDTQYF

d_call: NA
v_call: TRBV5-1
j_call: TRBJ2-7
clone_size: few
cdr3_nt: TGCGCCAGCTCTAAAGTGGTTGGCTCCTACGAGCAGTACTTC
cdr3_aa: CASSKVVGSYEQYF

d_call: NA
v_call: TRBV7-2
j_call: TRBJ1-2
clone_size: many
cdr3_nt: TGTGCCAGCAGCTTAGGAGGGCTAGCTAACTATGGCTACACCTTC
cdr3_aa: CASSLGGLANYGYTF

d_call: NA
v_call: TRBV20-1
j_call: TRBJ1-1
clone_size: many
cdr3_nt: TGCAGTGCTAGAGATCCTCGGGGGAGCACTGAAGCTTTCTTT
cdr3_aa: CSARDPRGSTEAFF

d_call: TRBD2
v_call: TRBV6-1
j_call: TRBJ2-3
clone_size: few
cdr3_nt: TGTGCCAGCAGGCCGACTAGCCGCACAGATACGCAGTATTTT
cdr3_aa: CASRPTSRTDTQYF

d_call: NA
v_call: TRBV4-3
j_call: TRBJ2-3
clone_size: few
cdr3_nt: TGCGCCAGCAGCCACCCGACAGGCCAAAGTCTGGAGAGAACAGATACGCAGTATTTT
cdr3_aa: CASSHPTGQSLERTDTQYF

d_call: TRBD1
v_call: TRBV5-1
j_call: TRBJ1-1
clone_size: many
cdr3_nt: TGCGCCAGCAGCTGGGACAGGCACACTGAAGCTTTCTTT
cdr3_aa: CASSWDRHTEAFF

d_call: NA
v_call: TRBV15
j_call: TRBJ1-1
clone_size: NA
cdr3_nt: TGTGCCACCAGCAGATCGAGGCATTTGAACACTGAAGCTTTCTTT
cdr3_aa: CATSRSRHLNTEAFF

d_call: TRBD1
v_call: TRBV29-1
j_call: TRBJ2-2
clone_size: NA
cdr3_nt: TGCAGCGTGAATACAGGGGGCCCTAACACCGGGGAGCTGTTTTTT
cdr3_aa: CSVNTGGPNTGELFF

d_call: NA
v_call: TRBV6-5
j_call: TRBJ1-1
clone_size: many
cdr3_nt: TGTGCCAGCAGTTACGGGGGTATGAACACTGAAGCTTTCTTT
cdr3_aa: CASSYGGMNTEAFF

d_call: TRBD2
v_call: TRBV30
j_call: TRBJ2-1
clone_size: many
cdr3_nt: TGTGCCTGGAGTGGCGGGGGGGTTTCCTACAATGAGCAGTTCTTC
cdr3_aa: CAWSGGGVSYNEQFF

d_call: TRBD1
v_call: TRBV12-3/TRBV12-4
j_call: TRBJ1-2
clone_size: once
cdr3_nt: TGTGCCAGCAGACGAACGGGACAGCCCTATGGCTACACCTTC
cdr3_aa: CASRRTGQPYGYTF

d_call: NA
v_call: TRBV2
j_call: TRBJ1-3
clone_size: NA
cdr3_nt: TGTGCCAGCAGTCAAAGCCCTGGAAACACCATATATTTT
cdr3_aa: CASSQSPGNTIYF

d_call: TRBD1
v_call: TRBV12-3/TRBV12-4
j_call: TRBJ1-1
clone_size: NA
cdr3_nt: TGTGCCAGCATTACGACAGGGATTTGGACTGAAGCTTTCTTT
cdr3_aa: CASITTGIWTEAFF

d_call: NA
v_call: TRBV28
j_call: TRBJ1-5
clone_size: once
cdr3_nt: TGTGCCAGCAGTTTCTACGACAGGAGAAAGTATCAGCCCCAGCATTTT
cdr3_aa: CASSFYDRRKYQPQHF

d_call: TRBD1
v_call: TRBV20-1
j_call: TRBJ2-5
clone_size: many
cdr3_nt: TGCAGTGCTAGAGATTACCTGACAGGGGGATCTTTAGAGACCCAGTACTTC
cdr3_aa: CSARDYLTGGSLETQYF

d_call: TRBD1
v_call: TRBV5-6
j_call: TRBJ2-2
clone_size: few
cdr3_nt: TGTGCCAGCAGCCCCTCTAAGACAGGGCGTAACACCGGGGAGCTGTTTTTT
cdr3_aa: CASSPSKTGRNTGELFF

d_call: NA
v_call: TRBV7-8
j_call: TRBJ1-6
clone_size: NA
cdr3_nt: TGTGCCAGCAGCGACAGTTATTCACCCCTCCACTTT
cdr3_aa: CASSDSYSPLHF

d_call: NA
v_call: TRBV15
j_call: TRBJ1-1
clone_size: many
cdr3_nt: TGTGCCACCAGCCCCGACAGGCCGGGGACTGAAGCTTTCTTT
cdr3_aa: CATSPDRPGTEAFF

d_call: NA
v_call: TRBV4-1
j_call: TRBJ1-1
clone_size: many
cdr3_nt: TGCGCCAGCAGCCAAGATCGGGTACAGGCTTTCTTT
cdr3_aa: CASSQDRVQAFF

d_call: NA
v_call: TRBV18
j_call: TRBJ1-6
clone_size: many
cdr3_nt: TGTGCTACCAGGCGGGATAATTCACCCCTCCACTTT
cdr3_aa: CATRRDNSPLHF

d_call: TRBD1
v_call: TRBV28
j_call: TRBJ2-7
clone_size: NA
cdr3_nt: TGTGCCATTACACCGGGACAGGTATACGAGCAGTACTTC
cdr3_aa: CAITPGQVYEQYF

d_call: TRBD2
v_call: TRBV24-1
j_call: TRBJ2-2
clone_size: NA
cdr3_nt: TGTGCCACCGGCACTAGCGGGGGGGCTGTGGCCGGGGAGCTGTTTTTT
cdr3_aa: CATGTSGGAVAGELFF

d_call: NA
v_call: TRBV7-2
j_call: TRBJ2-1
clone_size: NA
cdr3_nt: TGTGCCAGCAGCTTTATCGGGGGCCGTTACAATGAGCAGTTCTTC
cdr3_aa: CASSFIGGRYNEQFF

d_call: NA
v_call: TRBV7-2
j_call: TRBJ2-7
clone_size: many
cdr3_nt: TGTGCCAGCAGCCCCAGGACAGTAGGTTACGAGCAGTACTTC
cdr3_aa: CASSPRTVGYEQYF

d_call: NA
v_call: TRBV9
j_call: TRBJ1-5
clone_size: many
cdr3_nt: TGTGCCAGCAGCGATGGGGGGAGGGAGCCCCAGCATTTT
cdr3_aa: CASSDGGREPQHF

d_call: NA
v_call: TRBV27
j_call: TRBJ1-1
clone_size: many
cdr3_nt: TGTGCCAGCAGTTGGAGCGGACGGAGGAACACTGAAGCTTTCTTT
cdr3_aa: CASSWSGRRNTEAFF

d_call: TRBD1
v_call: TRBV2
j_call: TRBJ1-1
clone_size: many
cdr3_nt: TGTGCCAGCAGTGAAGCGACCGGGACAGACTACAACACTGAAGCTTTCTTT
cdr3_aa: CASSEATGTDYNTEAFF

d_call: NA
v_call: TRBV4-3
j_call: TRBJ2-1
clone_size: NA
cdr3_nt: TGCGCCAGCAGCCAATCCCAGGGCCCTTACAATGAGCAGTTCTTC
cdr3_aa: CASSQSQGPYNEQFF

d_call: NA
v_call: TRBV6-5
j_call: TRBJ2-7
clone_size: NA
cdr3_nt: TGTGCCAGCGGTTACGGGGGGCGGCCCTACGAGCAGTACTTC
cdr3_aa: CASGYGGRPYEQYF

d_call: NA
v_call: TRBV12-3/TRBV12-4
j_call: TRBJ1-1
clone_size: few
cdr3_nt: TGTGCCAGCACCTCTAAGAACGATGCTTTCTTT
cdr3_aa: CASTSKNDAFF

d_call: TRBD1
v_call: TRBV7-6
j_call: TRBJ2-2
clone_size: many
cdr3_nt: TGTGCCACCCAGGGACAGGGCTTCGGGGAGCTGTTTTTT
cdr3_aa: CATQGQGFGELFF

d_call: NA
v_call: TRBV2
j_call: TRBJ2-7
clone_size: many
cdr3_nt: TGTGCCAGCATGGAGGGGGCCGAGGAGAGGGAGTACGAGCAGTACTTC
cdr3_aa: CASMEGAEEREYEQYF

d_call: NA
v_call: TRBV20-1
j_call: TRBJ2-7
clone_size: NA
cdr3_nt: TGCAGTGCTAGAGTACAGGGCCATACCGGTAGGGTCTCGGAAAACGAGCAGTACTTC
cdr3_aa: CSARVQGHTGRVSENEQYF

d_call: NA
v_call: TRBV28
j_call: TRBJ2-7
clone_size: many
cdr3_nt: TGTGCCAGCAGTTTAAGCCTCTCCATCTACGAGCAGTACTTC
cdr3_aa: CASSLSLSIYEQYF

d_call: TRBD2
v_call: TRBV5-5
j_call: TRBJ2-3
clone_size: few
cdr3_nt: TGTGCCAGCAGCTTAACGAGGACTAGCGGGGGGCTGACTCCTAGCACAGATACGCAGTATTTT
cdr3_aa: CASSLTRTSGGLTPSTDTQYF

d_call: TRBD1
v_call: TRBV5-6
j_call: TRBJ2-2
clone_size: few
cdr3_nt: TGTGCCAGCAGCCTGGGACAGGCCTCGAACACCGGGGAGCTGTTTTTT
cdr3_aa: CASSLGQASNTGELFF

d_call: TRBD1
v_call: TRBV3-1
j_call: TRBJ2-7
clone_size: few
cdr3_nt: TGTGCCAGCAGCCGGACAGGGGCTAACCCCTACGAGCAGTACTTC
cdr3_aa: CASSRTGANPYEQYF

d_call: NA
v_call: TRBV18
j_call: TRBJ2-2
clone_size: few
cdr3_nt: TGTGCCAGCTCACCCGGGACAAGGGGCACCGGGGAGCTGTTTTTT
cdr3_aa: CASSPGTRGTGELFF

d_call: NA
v_call: TRBV24-1
j_call: TRBJ1-5
clone_size: few
cdr3_nt: TGTGCCACCAGTGACACACCTAGAAGACAGGTTAGCAATCAGCCCCAGCATTTT
cdr3_aa: CATSDTPRRQVSNQPQHF